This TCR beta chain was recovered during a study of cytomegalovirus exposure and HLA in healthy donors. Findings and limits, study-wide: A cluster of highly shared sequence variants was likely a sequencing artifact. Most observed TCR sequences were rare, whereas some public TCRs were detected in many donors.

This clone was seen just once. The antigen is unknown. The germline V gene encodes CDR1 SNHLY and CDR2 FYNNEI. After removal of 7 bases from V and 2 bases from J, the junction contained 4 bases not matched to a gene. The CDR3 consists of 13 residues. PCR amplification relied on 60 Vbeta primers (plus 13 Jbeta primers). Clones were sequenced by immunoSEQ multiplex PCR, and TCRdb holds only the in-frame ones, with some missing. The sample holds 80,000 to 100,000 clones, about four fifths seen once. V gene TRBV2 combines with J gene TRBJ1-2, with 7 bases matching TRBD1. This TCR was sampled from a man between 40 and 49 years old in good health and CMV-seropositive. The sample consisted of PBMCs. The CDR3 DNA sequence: TGTGCCAGCATTACGACAGGGAACTATGGCTACACCTTC. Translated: CASITTGNYGYTF. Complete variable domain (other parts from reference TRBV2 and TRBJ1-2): EPEVTQTPSHQVTQMGQEVILRCVPISNHLYFYWYRQILGQKVEFLVSFYNNEISEKSEIFDDQFSVERPDGSNFTLKIRSTKLEDSAMYFCASITTGNYGYTFGSGTRLTVV.